This TCR beta chain emerged from a study of shared clonotypes between healthy human individuals. In the naive CD8 group, cells lacked CD45RO and were positively selected for CCR7, so terminally differentiated effector memory CD45RA+ cells were left out. CDR3 length: 12 amino acids. CDR1 and CDR2 (germline): SNHLY, FYNNEI. The method was immunoSEQ multiplex PCR; TCRdb's version includes in-frame clones alone and lacks a portion of them. The sample has millions of clones; about 95% are singletons. This chain joins TRBV2 and TRBJ2-5, with D uncertain. Judging by the DNA end, TRBJ2-7 fits better; the J call may be wrong. This clonotype was obtained from a man aged 18 to 35 in good health. Material: naive CD8+ T cells sorted from blood. CDR3 in DNA: TGTGCCAGCACGGGCCAAACCTACGAGCAGTACTTC. Protein: CASTGQTYEQYF.